This T cell receptor beta chain was documented in a study of blood T cell repertoires in COVID-19. Method: immunoSEQ multiplex PCR; TCRdb's copy keeps in-frame clones and lacks some. This sample yields 300,000 to 350,000 clones, of which over 90% are seen a single time; less than 4% belongs to the top ten. The CDR3 length is 14 residues. The trim removed 4 bases at V and 2 bases at J, leaving 1 base unmatched. Germline-derived CDR1 and CDR2 are LGHNA and YNFKEQ. The V gene is TRBV4-2, the J gene TRBJ1-3; 8 nucleotides line up with TRBD1. What was sequenced was PBMCs or T cells enriched from blood (not recorded which). The receptor was isolated from a woman in her thirties who had been exposed to COVID-19. The CDR3 bases are TGTGCCAGCAGCCTACAGGGGGCTGGAAACACCATATATTTT. It specifies CASSLQGAGNTIYF.